The source of this TCR beta chain is a study of blood T cell repertoires in COVID-19. Study information: Both acute and convalescent COVID-19 samples were obtained from the United States, Italy and Spain. Sources were T cells, B-cell-depleted T cells, or PBMCs; the material itself was cDNA or gDNA.

Germline CDR1 MDHEN, CDR2 SYDVKM. J lost 4 bases, V lost 6 bases, and 11 bases had no gene match. The CDR3 is made up of 15 amino acids. Per the original data handling: Estimation of nucleated cell counts was performed using reference gene primer amplification. The data were produced by immunoSEQ multiplex PCR, yet TCRdb's version contains in-frame clones alone and is incomplete. That table furnishes V, J and clone size, whereas the DNA furnished D and trimming. The repertoire holds over 200,000 clones, with roughly 80% as singletons. The sample was peripheral blood. This TCR was sampled from a human donor in a cohort sampled during active COVID-19. The chain is built from TRBV28 and TRBJ2-7; TRBD2 matches at 8 bases. The CDR3 reads CASRHYAGGLYEQYF. Written as DNA, the CDR3 is TGTGCCAGCAGGCATTACGCGGGGGGTCTGTACGAGCAGTACTTC.